The entry below gives a single T cell receptor beta chain sequence along with its context. This record belongs to a study of blood T cell repertoires in COVID-19. The CDR3 spans 15 residues. After removal of 1 base from V and 3 bases from J, the junction contained 1 base not matched to a gene. Germline V lookup: CDR1 MNHNS, CDR2 SASEGT. This table comes from immunoSEQ multiplex PCR, and its TCRdb copy is limited to in-frame clones, with some not included. The sample yields hundreds of thousands of clones, roughly 87% seen once. This clonotype originated in a woman in her 30s with acute COVID-19. Sample: PBMCs or T cells enriched from blood (not recorded which). The rearrangement uses TRBV6-1 and TRBJ2-1; TRBD1 matches at 9 bases. The CDR3 DNA is TGTGCCAGCAGTGAAGGGACAGGGGACTACAATGAGCAGTTCTTC. It translates to CASSEGTGDYNEQFF.